Listed below are T cell receptor beta chains from one sample, sequenced in a study of T cell repertoires in cytomegalovirus infection. Antigens for these TCRs are unknown. From the reads, TCRdb called clonotypes with MiXCR, one entry per CDR3 protein. The sample has about 900,000 distinct CDR3 sequences, 25% to 40% seen once. The sample consisted of cultured CD8+ T cells from PBMCs, taken from culture after CMV antigen stimulation. These TCRs come from a human donor in good health (CMV status not recorded). Some clones in this sample may be carry-over from other donors' samples. The CDR3 runs from the conserved cysteine through the conserved F or W.

CDR3 length: 11; V gene: TRBV20-1; CDR3 protein: CSASISYEQYF
CDR3 length: 14; V gene: TRBV12-3/TRBV12-4; CDR3 protein: CASSLAGALGTQYF
CDR3 length: 15; V gene: TRBV4-1; CDR3 protein: CASSQAGATQETQYF
CDR3 length: 15; V gene: TRBV7-9; CDR3 protein: CASSFAAGQPTEAFF
CDR3 length: 12; V gene: TRBV12-5; CDR3 protein: CASVKGPTEAFF
CDR3 length: 16; V gene: TRBV7-6; CDR3 protein: CASSLEQPGSNQPQHF
CDR3 length: 14; V gene: TRBV28; CDR3 protein: CASSRDISTDTQYF
CDR3 length: 15; V gene: TRBV27; CDR3 protein: CASREGGIGSYEQYF
CDR3 length: 14; V gene: TRBV7-9; CDR3 protein: CASSSLPITDTQYF
CDR3 length: 16; V gene: TRBV14; CDR3 protein: CASSQRALDGTDTQYF
CDR3 length: 14; V gene: TRBV28; CDR3 protein: CASSLLTPYNEQFF
CDR3 length: 14; V gene: TRBV6-2/TRBV6-3; CDR3 protein: CASTVLTHTDTQYF
CDR3 length: 17; V gene: TRBV4-3; CDR3 protein: CASSQIVRTDDNYGYTF
CDR3 length: 14; V gene: TRBV12-3/TRBV12-4; CDR3 protein: CASTRGGSLLAQHF
CDR3 length: 16; V gene: TRBV10-2; CDR3 protein: CASSEVAGATTDTQYF
CDR3 length: 17; V gene: TRBV7-9; CDR3 protein: CASSSADRVKSNTEAFF
CDR3 length: 15; V gene: TRBV28; CDR3 protein: CASRVPEGHYTEAFF
CDR3 length: 15; V gene: TRBV6-4; CDR3 protein: CASSGNGQGKGGYTF
CDR3 length: 16; V gene: TRBV7-8; CDR3 protein: CASSLVGGSYNSPLHF
CDR3 length: 15; V gene: TRBV7-9; CDR3 protein: CASSLPGLAQETQYF
CDR3 length: 15; V gene: TRBV4-2; CDR3 protein: CASSQEDPAGDTQYF
CDR3 length: 14; V gene: TRBV13; CDR3 protein: CASSWGVSNQPQHF
CDR3 length: 14; V gene: TRBV20-1; CDR3 protein: CSAIATGVNYGYTF
CDR3 length: 14; V gene: TRBV7-2; CDR3 protein: CASSPHLGGNGYTF
CDR3 length: 12; V gene: TRBV7-8; CDR3 protein: CASSFWGGGYTF
CDR3 length: 14; V gene: TRBV27; CDR3 protein: CASRVQGSTLPQHF
CDR3 length: 15; V gene: TRBV15; CDR3 protein: CATRTRGSYNSPLHF
CDR3 length: 12; V gene: TRBV5-6; CDR3 protein: CASGDENNEQFF
CDR3 length: 14; V gene: TRBV6-6; CDR3 protein: CASSPPGVRYGYTF
CDR3 length: 13; V gene: TRBV12-3/TRBV12-4; CDR3 protein: CASMGRPYYEQYF
CDR3 length: 10; V gene: TRBV7-6; CDR3 protein: CASSLDKQFF
CDR3 length: 15; V gene: TRBV27; CDR3 protein: CASSLKGRLDNEQFF
CDR3 length: 14; V gene: TRBV6-6; CDR3 protein: CASIPAGGYHEQFF
CDR3 length: 16; V gene: TRBV5-1; CDR3 protein: CASSPTTGSPQETQYF
CDR3 length: 16; V gene: TRBV27; CDR3 protein: CASGRVTGNYPGELFF
CDR3 length: 17; V gene: TRBV6-2/TRBV6-3; CDR3 protein: CASSYPWGSSSYNEQFF
CDR3 length: 16; V gene: TRBV7-6; CDR3 protein: CASSSLSGGDYNEQFF
CDR3 length: 15; V gene: TRBV12-3/TRBV12-4; CDR3 protein: CASSMTGGGFEKLFF
CDR3 length: 16; V gene: TRBV14; CDR3 protein: CASSRKQGTNTGELFF